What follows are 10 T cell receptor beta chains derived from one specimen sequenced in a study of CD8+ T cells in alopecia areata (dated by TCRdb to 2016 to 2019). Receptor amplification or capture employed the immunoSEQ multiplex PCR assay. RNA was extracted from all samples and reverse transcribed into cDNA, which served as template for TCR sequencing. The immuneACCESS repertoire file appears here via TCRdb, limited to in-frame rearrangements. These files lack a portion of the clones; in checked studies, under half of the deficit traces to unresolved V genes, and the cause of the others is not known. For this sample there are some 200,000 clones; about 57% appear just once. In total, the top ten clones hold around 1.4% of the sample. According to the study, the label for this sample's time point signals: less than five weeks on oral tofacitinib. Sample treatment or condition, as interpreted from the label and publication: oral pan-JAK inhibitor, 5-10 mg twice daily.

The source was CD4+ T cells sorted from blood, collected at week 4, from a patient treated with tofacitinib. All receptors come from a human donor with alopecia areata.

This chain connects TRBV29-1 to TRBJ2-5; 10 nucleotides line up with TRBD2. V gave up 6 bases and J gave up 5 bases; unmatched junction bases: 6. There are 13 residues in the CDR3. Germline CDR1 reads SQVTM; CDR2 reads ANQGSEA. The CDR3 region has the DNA TGCAGCGTGAAGGGACTAGCGCAGGAGACCCAGTACTTC. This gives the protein CSVKGLAQETQYF.

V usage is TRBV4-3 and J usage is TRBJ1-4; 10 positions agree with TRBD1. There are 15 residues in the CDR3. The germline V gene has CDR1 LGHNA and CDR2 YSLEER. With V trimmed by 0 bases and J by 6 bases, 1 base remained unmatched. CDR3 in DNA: TGCGCCAGCAGCCAAGAAGGACAGGGGGATGAAAAACTGTTTTTT. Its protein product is CASSQEGQGDEKLFF.

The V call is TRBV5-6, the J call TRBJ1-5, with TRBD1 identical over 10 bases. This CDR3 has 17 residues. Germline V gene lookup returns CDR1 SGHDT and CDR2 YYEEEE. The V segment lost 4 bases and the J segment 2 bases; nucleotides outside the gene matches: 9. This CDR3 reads CASSLRQGAGGNQPQHF. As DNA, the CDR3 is TGTGCCAGCAGCCTAAGACAGGGGGCTGGCGGCAATCAGCCCCAGCATTTT.

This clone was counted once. CDR3 coding DNA: TGTGCCAGCAGCTACGGACAGGATTATGGCTACACCTTC. It codes for CASSYGQDYGYTF. The chain recombines TRBV11-1 with TRBJ1-2; TRBD1 aligns across 7 bases. This CDR3 has 13 amino acids. V was pared by 4 bases and J by 5 bases, with 4 bases of the junction left unmatched. Germline loops: CDR1 SGHAT, CDR2 FQDESV (reference sequence).

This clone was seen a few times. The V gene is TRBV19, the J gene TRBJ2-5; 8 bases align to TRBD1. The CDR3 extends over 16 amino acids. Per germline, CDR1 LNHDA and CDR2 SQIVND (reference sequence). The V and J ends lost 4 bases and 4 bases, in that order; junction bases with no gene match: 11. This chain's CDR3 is CASSTDIDRGGETQYF. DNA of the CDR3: TGTGCCAGTAGTACTGACATCGACAGGGGCGGAGAGACCCAGTACTTC.

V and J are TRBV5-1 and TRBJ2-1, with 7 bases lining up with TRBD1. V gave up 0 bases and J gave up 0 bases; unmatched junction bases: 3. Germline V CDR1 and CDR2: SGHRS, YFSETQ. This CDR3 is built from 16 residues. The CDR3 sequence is CASSLAGQRSYNEQFF. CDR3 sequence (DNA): TGCGCCAGCAGCTTGGCGGGACAGCGCTCCTACAATGAGCAGTTCTTC.

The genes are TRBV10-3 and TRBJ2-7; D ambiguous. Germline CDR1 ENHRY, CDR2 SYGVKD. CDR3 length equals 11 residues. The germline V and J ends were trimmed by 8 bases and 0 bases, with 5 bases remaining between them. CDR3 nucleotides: TGTGCCATCGGGGACTCCTACGAGCAGTACTTC. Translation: CAIGDSYEQYF.

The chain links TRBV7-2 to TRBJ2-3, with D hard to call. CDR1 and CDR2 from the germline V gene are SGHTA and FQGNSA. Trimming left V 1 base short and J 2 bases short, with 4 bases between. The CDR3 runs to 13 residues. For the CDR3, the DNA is TGTGCCAGCAGCTTAGACCACACAGATACGCAGTATTTT. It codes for CASSLDHTDTQYF.

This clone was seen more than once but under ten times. CDR3 coding DNA: TGTGCCAGCAGTAGTACCACGGACGGAGCGGGATCACCCCTCCACTTT. This codes for CASSSTTDGAGSPLHF. V gene TRBV2 combines with J gene TRBJ1-6; D not certain. This CDR3 spans 16 amino acids. Trimming cost V 5 bases and J 10 bases, with 21 bases left between them. CDR1 is SNHLY and CDR2 is FYNNEI in the germline V gene.

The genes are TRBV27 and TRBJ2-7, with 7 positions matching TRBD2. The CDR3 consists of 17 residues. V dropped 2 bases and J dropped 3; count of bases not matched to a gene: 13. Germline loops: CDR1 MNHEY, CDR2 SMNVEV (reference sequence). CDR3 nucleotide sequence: TGTGCCAGCAGTTTAAATCGAGGGAGGGCCCAAGTCTACGAGCAGTACTTC. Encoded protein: CASSLNRGRAQVYEQYF.